The 28 T cell receptor beta chains listed next were all sequenced from one sample in a study of Graves' ophthalmopathy and Graves' hyperthyroidism. Beta-chain TCR CDR3 regions were amplified from RNA transcripts. The library came from an HTBI-primed first-round RT-PCR and a second-round multiplex PCR. Via MiXCR, TCRdb re-called the multiplex PCR reads, giving one row per CDR3 protein. The sample yields about 620,000 distinct CDR3 sequences, 22% seen once. Sequenced: peripheral blood. The receptors derive from a woman under 30 with stable Graves' hyperthyroidism. Some clones in this sample may be carry-over from other donors' samples.

This clonotype was found many times. This CDR3 is CASLGTENTGELFF. In nucleotides, the CDR3 is TGTGCCAGCCTCGGGACCGAGAACACCGGGGAGCTGTTTTTT. The chain links TRBV19 to TRBJ2-2; the D gene could be TRBD1 or TRBD2 (5 bases each). The CDR3 runs to 14 residues. Germline values: CDR1 LNHDA, CDR2 SQIVND (reference sequence). Trimming stripped 9 bases from V and 1 base from J, with 12 bases between.

This clonotype has ten or more counts. The chain combines TRBV6-7 with TRBJ2-2; D might be TRBD1 or TRBD2, each matching 5 bases. TRBV6-7 is given ORF status, its function remaining uncertain. With 6 bases removed from V and 2 bases from J, the gap between germline ends came to 25 bases. The CDR3 has 19 amino acids. The CDR3 here is CASSPPSGNRGPNTGELFF. DNA for the CDR3: TGTGCCAGCAGCCCTCCGTCGGGAAATAGGGGACCAAACACCGGGGAGCTGTTTTTT.

The chain is built from TRBV20-1 and TRBJ2-4; D ambiguous. Trimming removed 3 bases at V and 6 bases at J, with 12 bases between. Germline V lookup: CDR1 DFQATT, CDR2 SNEGSKA (reference sequence). The CDR3 contains 13 residues. The CDR3 reads CSASLPGLNIQYF. CDR3 bases: TGCAGTGCTAGCCTCCCCGGATTAAACATTCAGTACTTC.

This clonotype was seen ten or more times. The chain joins TRBV6-2 or TRBV6-3 to TRBJ2-7; 9 bases map to TRBD1. CDR1 is MNHEY, CDR2 SVGEGT, per germline. CDR3 size: 13 residues. V lost 5 bases, J lost 7 bases, and 6 bases stayed unmatched. The CDR3 sequence: CASSPTGGREQYF. The CDR3 DNA is TGTGCCAGCAGTCCGACAGGGGGTCGGGAGCAGTACTTC.

The J gene is TRBJ2-2, the V gene TRBV10-3, with 7 bases identical to TRBD2. Losses at the gene ends were 2 bases for V and 8 bases for J; bases not matched to a gene: 11. The germline gives CDR1 ENHRY, CDR2 SYGVKD. The CDR3 has 16 residues. CDR3 nucleotide sequence: TGTGCCATCAGTGAGCCCCCGGGACTACCCTCTGGGGAGCTGTTTTTT. Its translation: CAISEPPGLPSGELFF.

The sample holds a few counts of this clonotype. The chain employs TRBV7-8 and TRBJ1-1; a weak D match, TRBD1 (6 bases). V was shortened by 8 bases and J by 1 base, with 20 bases between the two germline ends. Per germline, CDR1 SGHVS and CDR2 FQNEAQ. The CDR3 contains 16 residues. The CDR3 region is CASLGGPLQGNTEAFF. The CDR3 DNA is TGTGCCAGCCTTGGAGGTCCCCTACAGGGGAACACTGAAGCTTTCTTT.

At least ten counts were recorded for this clonotype. The chain carries TRBV6-1 and TRBJ1-2; D gene ambiguous. V was cut by 8 bases and J by 4 bases, with 8 bases left in between. The CDR3 length is 11 residues. The germline CDR1 and CDR2 sequences are MNHNS and SASEGT. CDR3 sequence: CASAGFYGYTF. The CDR3, as DNA: TGTGCCAGCGCCGGGTTCTATGGCTACACCTTC.

This clonotype was observed many times. The chain is built from TRBV7-9 and TRBJ1-1; the D gene is possibly TRBD1 (5 bases). This CDR3 comprises 17 residues. The germline V gene encodes CDR1 SEHNR and CDR2 FQNEAQ (reference sequence). Trimming took off 3 bases at V and 0 bases at J, with 17 bases between the two ends. CDR3 sequence reads: CASSFRQQSNLNTEAFF. CDR3 coding DNA: TGTGCCAGCAGCTTTCGACAGCAGAGCAACCTGAACACTGAAGCTTTCTTT.

V and J are TRBV6-1 and TRBJ2-3; D assignment may be TRBD1 or TRBD2 (5 bases each). Trimming removed 6 bases from V and 0 bases from J, with 13 bases in between. Germline assignment: CDR1 MNHNS and CDR2 SASEGT. CDR3 length equals 15 residues. The CDR3 loop is CASRRRDVSTDTQYF. The CDR3 nucleotides read TGTGCCAGCAGGCGCCGGGACGTTAGCACAGATACGCAGTATTTT.

This clonotype was seen repeatedly, ten times or more. This chain links TRBV6-2 or TRBV6-3 with TRBJ1-1, with TRBD1 as a possible D gene (5 bases). Trimming pared 2 bases from V and 0 bases from J, leaving 25 bases between. The CDR3 is made up of 20 amino acids. The germline V gene has CDR1 MNHEY and CDR2 SVGEGT. The CDR3 region has the DNA TGTGCCAGCAGTTACGAGGGGTGGGCAGGGAGCCCCCCTTTGAACACTGAAGCTTTCTTT. This encodes CASSYEGWAGSPPLNTEAFF.

This clonotype has at least ten counts. The chain is built from TRBV25-1 and TRBJ1-1, with D perhaps TRBD1 (5 bases). There are 14 residues in the CDR3. From germline, CDR1 is MGHDK and CDR2 SYGVNS. With 4 bases removed from V and 1 base from J, the gap between germline ends came to 10 bases. Here the CDR3 DNA reads TGTGCCAGCAGTGCATGGGACGGGAACACTGAAGCTTTCTTT. Protein product: CASSAWDGNTEAFF. The full variable domain, its missing parts supplied by reference TRBV25-1 and TRBJ1-1, is EADIYQTPRYLVIGTGKKITLECSQTMGHDKMYWYQQDPGMELHLIHYSYGVNSTEKGDLSSESTVSRIRTEHFPLTLESARPSHTSQYLCASSAWDGNTEAFFGQGTRLTVV.

In the case of this clonotype: A much larger clone sits a single nucleotide away, making a read error possible. The rearrangement joins TRBV7-9 to TRBJ2-7, with TRBD1 matching over 8 bases. Looked up from germline, CDR1 is SEHNR and CDR2 is FQNEAQ (reference sequence). This CDR3 has 14 amino acids. For the CDR3, the DNA is TGTGCCAGCAGCTTCCGGGACAGGACCTACGAGCAGTGCTTC. It encodes CASSFRDRTYEQCF. Using reference TRBV7-9 and TRBJ2-7 for the parts outside the CDR3, the full variable domain is DTGVSQNPRHKITKRGQNVTFRCDPISEHNRLYWYRQTLGQGPEFLTYFQNEAQLEKSRLLSDRFSAERPKGSFSTLEIQRTEQGDSAMYLCASSFRDRTYEQCFGPGTRLTVT.

The chain is built from TRBV25-1 and TRBJ2-7, with D possibly TRBD1 on 5 matching bases. Trimming took off 1 base at V and 2 bases at J, with 12 bases between the two ends. Germline assignment: CDR1 MGHDK and CDR2 SYGVNS. The CDR3 length is 15 residues. The CDR3 region has the DNA TGTGCCAGCAGTGAATTTTGGACATCCACCTACGAGCAGTACTTC. Its translation: CASSEFWTSTYEQYF.

This clonotype showed up many times. This chain joins TRBV27 and TRBJ1-6, with TRBD1 matching over 7 bases. This CDR3 has 15 residues. V shed 6 bases and J 8 bases; nucleotides not matched to a gene: 10. Germline V CDR1 and CDR2: MNHEY, SMNVEV (reference sequence). CDR3 DNA: TGTGCCAGCAGCTTAGGGGGCTGGAGGGATTCACCCCTCCACTTT. This encodes CASSLGGWRDSPLHF.

The table lists this clonotype with many counts. This chain connects TRBV6-5 to TRBJ2-7; D gene unclear. Deletions cut 10 bases from V and 0 bases from J, with 13 bases between. Germline V CDR1 and CDR2: MNHEY, SVGAGI. The CDR3 covers 13 residues. As DNA, the CDR3 is TGTGCCACCACTTACACCCCCTCCTACGAGCAGTACTTC. Translated: CATTYTPSYEQYF.

In this sample, this clonotype turned up many times. The chain joins TRBV7-2 to TRBJ2-2; the match to TRBD2 covers 14 bases. The V gene's germline CDR1 is SGHTA and CDR2 FQGNSA. The CDR3 totals 17 residues. V gave up 6 bases and J gave up 5 bases; unmatched junction bases: 8. The CDR3 region is CASRRLAGGPWTGELFF. CDR3 nucleotides: TGTGCCAGCAGGAGACTAGCGGGAGGGCCTTGGACCGGGGAGCTGTTTTTT. The full variable domain, in which reference TRBV7-2 and TRBJ2-2 provide the parts outside the CDR3, is GAGVSQSPSNKVTEKGKDVELRCDPISGHTALYWYRQSLGQGLEFLIYFQGNSAPDKSGLPSDRFSAERTGGSVSTLTIQRTQQEDSAVYLCASRRLAGGPWTGELFFGEGSRLTVL.

This clonotype showed up many times. This chain links TRBV12-3 or TRBV12-4 with TRBJ1-1, with D perhaps TRBD1 (5 bases). The CDR3 is 14 amino acids. V dropped 9 bases and J dropped 0 bases, with 14 bases sitting between them. The CDR3 sequence is CASKTRQLNTEAFF. In DNA form, the CDR3 reads TGTGCCAGTAAAACGAGACAGTTGAACACTGAAGCTTTCTTT.

This clonotype was recorded a few times. The rearrangement joins TRBV3-1 to TRBJ2-2; D gene ambiguous. Trimming removed 1 base from V and 6 bases from J, with 6 bases in between. Germline lookup yields CDR1 LGHDT and CDR2 YNNKEL (reference sequence). The CDR3 is 13 amino acids. CDR3 amino acids: CASSQGLPGELFF. The CDR3 DNA reads as TGTGCCAGCAGCCAAGGGCTACCCGGGGAGCTGTTTTTT.

The rearrangement uses TRBV29-1 and TRBJ1-1, with 7 positions matching TRBD1. Germline V CDR1 and CDR2: SQVTM, ANQGSEA. V was pared by 5 bases and J by 0 bases, with 12 bases of the junction left unmatched. The CDR3 sequence is 16 residues long. CDR3 amino acids: CSVRNWRQGLNTEAFF. The CDR3 DNA reads as TGCAGCGTTAGAAATTGGAGACAGGGCCTGAACACTGAAGCTTTCTTT.

The genes are TRBV6-5 and TRBJ2-7, with D possibly being TRBD1 or TRBD2 (6 bases each). The end of the DNA is better explained by TRBJ2-5, so the J call may be wrong. The CDR3 is 16 amino acids. Germline loops: CDR1 MNHEY, CDR2 SVGAGI. The CDR3 sequence: CASSYSGAGQQETQYF. As DNA, the CDR3 is TGTGCCAGCAGTTACTCGGGGGCGGGGCAGCAAGAGACCCAGTACTTC.

This clonotype was counted many times. The gene calls are TRBV24-1 and TRBJ2-4; 7 nucleotides align to TRBD1. CDR3 size: 16 residues. V lost 2 bases and J lost 8; bases outside the gene matches: 11. Germline V lookup: CDR1 KGHDR, CDR2 SFDVKD. The CDR3 protein is CATSDSPQGDRDIQYF. Here the CDR3 DNA reads TGTGCCACCAGTGATTCCCCCCAGGGGGATAGGGACATTCAGTACTTC.

This chain connects TRBV6-2 or TRBV6-3 to TRBJ2-5; no definite D call. The germline gives CDR1 MNHEY, CDR2 SVGEGT. The CDR3 covers 18 residues. V lost 0 bases to trimming and J lost 2 bases, with 19 bases between them. The CDR3, as DNA: TGTGCCAGCAGTTACTCGATAGGTGGCGGCAAAATTCAAGAGACCCAGTACTTC. It codes for CASSYSIGGGKIQETQYF.

This clonotype was recorded many times. V is TRBV6-2 or TRBV6-3 and J is TRBJ2-5; D may be TRBD2 (6 bases). V was trimmed by 7 bases and J by 0 bases, leaving 15 bases between them. Germline CDR1 is MNHEY and CDR2 is SVGEGT. The CDR3 loop spans 15 amino acids. The CDR3 reads CASTKGIADQETQYF. The CDR3 DNA follows: TGTGCCAGCACCAAAGGCATAGCGGACCAAGAGACCCAGTACTTC.

This clonotype came up many times. The rearrangement links TRBV29-1 to TRBJ2-5, with D maybe TRBD1 (6 bases). Germline CDR1 SQVTM, CDR2 ANQGSEA. The CDR3 spans 15 residues. V shed 3 bases and J shed 4 bases, with 18 bases lying between them. CDR3 coding DNA: TGCAGCGTTGACGGCTGGACAGATGACCTAGAGACCCAGTACTTC. It specifies CSVDGWTDDLETQYF.

This clonotype was found a few times. The chain is built from TRBV20-1 and TRBJ1-5, with TRBD1 identical over 7 bases. Germline lookup yields CDR1 DFQATT and CDR2 SNEGSKA (reference sequence). CDR3 length equals 13 residues. The V gene end was trimmed by 6 bases and the J gene end by 6 bases; junction bases not matched to a gene: 8. Here the CDR3 DNA reads TGCAGTGCCCCAGGACAGGCATTTCAGCCCCAGCATTTT. This sequence encodes CSAPGQAFQPQHF.

This clonotype was detected many times. V gene TRBV12-5 combines with J gene TRBJ2-7; D is undetermined. The germline CDR1 and CDR2 sequences are LGHNT and FRNRAP. There are 15 residues in the CDR3. The ends were cut back, 4 bases at V and 5 bases at J, with 18 bases in the middle. CDR3 DNA sequence: TGTGCTAGTGGTTGGAATATAGGAGTGTTAGACGAGCAGTACTTC. Translating it yields CASGWNIGVLDEQYF.

This clonotype was detected ten times or more. DNA of the CDR3: TGTGCCAGCAGTTACACCCCTGACAGCCGCTCCTACGAGCAGTACTTC. Amino acids: CASSYTPDSRSYEQYF. The gene calls are TRBV6-5 and TRBJ2-7, with D possibly TRBD1 on 5 matching bases. CDR3 length equals 16 residues. CDR1 is MNHEY and CDR2 is SVGAGI in the germline V gene. The V end lost 2 bases, the J end lost 0 bases, and 14 bases lay between the germline ends.

The chain uses TRBV20-1 and TRBJ1-1; D is unresolved. The V end was cut by 2 bases, the J end by 6 bases, with 7 bases between. This CDR3 has 11 residues. Germline V lookup: CDR1 DFQATT, CDR2 SNEGSKA (reference sequence). CDR3 in amino acids: CSARPGAEAFF. The CDR3 bases are TGCAGTGCTAGACCCGGCGCTGAAGCTTTCTTT.